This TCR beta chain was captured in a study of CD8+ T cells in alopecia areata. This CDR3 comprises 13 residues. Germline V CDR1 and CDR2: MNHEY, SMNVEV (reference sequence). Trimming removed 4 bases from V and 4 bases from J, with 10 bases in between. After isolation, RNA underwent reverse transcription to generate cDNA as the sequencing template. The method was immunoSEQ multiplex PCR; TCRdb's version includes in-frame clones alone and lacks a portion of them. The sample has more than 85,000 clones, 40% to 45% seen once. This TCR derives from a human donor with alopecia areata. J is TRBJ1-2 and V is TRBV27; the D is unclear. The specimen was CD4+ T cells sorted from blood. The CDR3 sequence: CASSSGHSYGYTF. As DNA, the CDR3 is TGTGCCAGCAGTTCTGGCCATAGCTATGGCTACACCTTC.